This passage covers 14 T cell receptor beta chains from one sample sequenced in a study of control samples from healthy donors and cancer patients. This table comes from immunoSEQ multiplex PCR, and its TCRdb copy is limited to in-frame clones, with some not included. The sample has about 50,000 clones; around nine tenths are singletons. Sequenced: PBMCs. The receptors originated from a young man with colorectal cancer.

In DNA, the CDR3 is TGTGCCAGCAGTTACGGGTCGGGATCTGGAAACACCATATATTTT. It codes for CASSYGSGSGNTIYF. V and J are TRBV6-6 and TRBJ1-3; no definite D call. The CDR3 has 15 residues. The V end was cut by 2 bases, the J end by 1 base, with 9 bases between. Germline CDR1 and CDR2: MNHNY and SVGAGI (reference sequence).

This clone was observed once. The chain has TRBV7-9 and TRBJ1-6; no reliable D call. This CDR3 has 14 residues. CDR1 is SEHNR, CDR2 FQNEAQ, per germline (reference sequence). Trimming took 4 bases from V and 6 from J, leaving 10 bases between them. The CDR3 protein is CASSWWEGNSPLHF. The DNA for the CDR3 is TGTGCCAGCAGCTGGTGGGAGGGTAATTCACCCCTCCACTTT. Variable domain in full (rest from reference TRBV7-9 and TRBJ1-6): DTGVSQNPRHKITKRGQNVTFRCDPISEHNRLYWYRQTLGQGPEFLTYFQNEAQLEKSRLLSDRFSAERPKGSFSTLEIQRTEQGDSAMYLCASSWWEGNSPLHFGNGTRLTVT.

This chain links TRBV7-8 with TRBJ1-5; D unclear. CDR1 SGHVS and CDR2 FQNEAQ come from the germline V gene. The V and J ends lost 3 bases and 8 bases respectively, with 17 bases between them. The length of the CDR3 is 15 residues. The CDR3 protein is CASSFEPQLIEPQHF. Here the CDR3 DNA reads TGTGCCAGCAGCTTTGAGCCTCAGTTGATAGAGCCCCAGCATTTT.

This CDR3 reads CASTSDRAGNTIYF. DNA of the CDR3: TGTGCCAGCACCTCAGACAGGGCTGGAAACACCATATATTTT. This chain links TRBV6-6 with TRBJ1-3; 7 bases are shared with TRBD1. Trimming cost V 7 bases and J 2 bases; bases outside gene matches: 5. Germline-derived CDR1 and CDR2 are MNHNY and SVGAGI (reference sequence). The CDR3 has 14 residues.

The genes are TRBV5-1 and TRBJ2-3, with 8 bases aligning to TRBD2. The germline CDR1 and CDR2 sequences are SGHRS and YFSETQ. The CDR3 runs 16 residues. V lost 1 base to trimming and J lost 1 base; unmatched junction nucleotides: 5. The CDR3 loop is CASSLPLAEGTDTQYF. The CDR3 region has the DNA TGCGCCAGCAGCTTGCCACTAGCGGAGGGCACAGATACGCAGTATTTT.

V usage is TRBV6-1 and J usage is TRBJ1-1, with 12 bases aligning to TRBD1. This CDR3 has 16 amino acids. The germline V gene has CDR1 MNHNS and CDR2 SASEGT. V gave up 3 bases and J gave up 3 bases; unmatched junction bases: 5. The DNA for the CDR3 is TGTGCCAGCAGTGACGGGGACAGGGGGCACGACACTGAAGCTTTCTTT. It specifies CASSDGDRGHDTEAFF.

This clone came up once. The J gene is TRBJ1-4, the V gene TRBV7-9; maybe TRBD1 (6 bases). Germline V lookup: CDR1 SEHNR, CDR2 FQNEAQ (reference sequence). V was pared by 3 bases and J by 5 bases, with 22 bases between. The CDR3 is 18 residues long. This CDR3 is CASSFPGGYSTGNEKLFF. CDR3 sequence (DNA): TGTGCCAGCAGCTTTCCGGGGGGATATTCAACAGGGAATGAAAAACTGTTTTTT.

This sequence joins TRBV3-1 (or the pseudogene TRBV3-2) and TRBJ1-2; D call uncertain. Trimming left V 1 base short and J 8 bases short, with 8 bases between. There are 12 residues in the CDR3. The germline CDR1 and CDR2 sequences are LGHDT and YNNKEL (reference sequence). CDR3 DNA: TGTGCCAGCAGCCAAGCGGGAGAGGGCTACACCTTC. It is translated as CASSQAGEGYTF.

CDR3 DNA sequence: TGTGCCTGGAGTGTACGGGCAGGGGGAAACGGAAACACCATATATTTT. It is translated as CAWSVRAGGNGNTIYF. The V call is TRBV30, the J call TRBJ1-3, with 7 bases identical to TRBD1. CDR3 size: 16 residues. Germline V gene data show CDR1 as GTSNPN and CDR2 as SVGIG (reference sequence). J lost 4 bases, V lost 0 bases, and 9 bases had no gene match.

The genes are TRBV9 and TRBJ1-2, with D perhaps matching TRBD1 (5 bases). In germline, CDR1 is SGDLS, CDR2 YYNGEE. CDR3 length equals 14 residues. V was pared by 0 bases and J by 7 bases, with 13 bases between. The DNA of the CDR3 is TGTGCCAGCAGCGTAGCTCCTGGTGGGGGTGGCTACACCTTC. The encoded protein is CASSVAPGGGGYTF.

This clone was recorded once. This sequence joins TRBV19 and TRBJ1-4; D is perhaps TRBD1 (5 bases). The V and J ends lost 5 bases and 6 bases respectively, with 10 bases between them. Germline lookup yields CDR1 LNHDA and CDR2 SQIVND (reference sequence). CDR3 length: 13 amino acids. As DNA, the CDR3 is TGTGCCAGTAGTGAACAACAGGATGAAAAACTGTTTTTT. It translates to CASSEQQDEKLFF.

The genes are TRBV4-3 and TRBJ2-6; no clear D gene. V was cut by 3 bases and J by 13 bases, with 22 bases left in between. The CDR3 contains 16 residues. From germline, CDR1 is LGHNA and CDR2 YSLEER. CDR3 sequence (DNA): TGCGCCAGCAGCCAGACGTGGGCAGCTTCGGTGTTAGTCCTGACTTTC. Encoded protein: CASSQTWAASVLVLTF.

The chain employs TRBV6-2 or TRBV6-3 and TRBJ2-2; D gene unclear. V lost 0 bases, J lost 1 base, and 0 bases lay in between. This CDR3 comprises 13 residues. The germline gives CDR1 MNHEY, CDR2 SVGEGT. The CDR3 bases are TGTGCCAGCAGTTACTCGAACACCGGGGAGCTGTTTTTT. This encodes CASSYSNTGELFF.

This rearrangement joins TRBV24-1 to TRBJ1-1; D possibly corresponds to TRBD1 (6 bases). The CDR3 is made up of 15 amino acids. The germline V and J ends were trimmed by 2 bases and 5 bases, with 14 bases remaining between them. Germline V gene lookup returns CDR1 KGHDR and CDR2 SFDVKD. The CDR3 nucleotides read TGTGCCACCAGTGATTCCGGACAGAGGGATACTGAAGCTTTCTTT. Amino acid sequence: CATSDSGQRDTEAFF.